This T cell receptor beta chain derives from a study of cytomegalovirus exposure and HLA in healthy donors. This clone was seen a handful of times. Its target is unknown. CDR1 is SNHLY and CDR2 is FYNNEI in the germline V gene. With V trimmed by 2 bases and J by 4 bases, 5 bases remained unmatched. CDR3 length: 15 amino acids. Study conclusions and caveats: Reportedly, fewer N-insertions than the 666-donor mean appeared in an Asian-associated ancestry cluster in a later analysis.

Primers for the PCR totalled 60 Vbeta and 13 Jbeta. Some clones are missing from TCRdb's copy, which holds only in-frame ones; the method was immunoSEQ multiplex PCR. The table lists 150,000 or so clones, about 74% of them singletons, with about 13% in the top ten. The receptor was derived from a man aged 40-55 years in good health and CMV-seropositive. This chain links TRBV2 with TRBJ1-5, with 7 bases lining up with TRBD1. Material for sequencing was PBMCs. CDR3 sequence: CASSEIRQGNQPQHF. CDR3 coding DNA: TGTGCCAGCAGTGAAATTAGACAGGGTAATCAGCCCCAGCATTTT.